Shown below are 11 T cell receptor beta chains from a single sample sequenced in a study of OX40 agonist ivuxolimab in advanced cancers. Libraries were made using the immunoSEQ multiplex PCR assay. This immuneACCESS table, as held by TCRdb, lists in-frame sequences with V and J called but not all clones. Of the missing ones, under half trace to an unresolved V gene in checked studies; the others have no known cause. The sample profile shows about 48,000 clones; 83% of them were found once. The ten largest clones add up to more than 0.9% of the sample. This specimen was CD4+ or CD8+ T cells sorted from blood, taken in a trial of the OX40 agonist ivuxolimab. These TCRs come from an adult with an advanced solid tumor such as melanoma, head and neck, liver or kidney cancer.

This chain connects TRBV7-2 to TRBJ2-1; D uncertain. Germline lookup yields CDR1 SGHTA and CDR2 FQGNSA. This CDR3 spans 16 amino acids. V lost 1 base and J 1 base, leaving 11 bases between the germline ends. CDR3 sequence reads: CASSLGPISSYNEQFF. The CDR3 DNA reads TGTGCCAGCAGCTTAGGCCCGATCTCTTCCTACAATGAGCAGTTCTTC.

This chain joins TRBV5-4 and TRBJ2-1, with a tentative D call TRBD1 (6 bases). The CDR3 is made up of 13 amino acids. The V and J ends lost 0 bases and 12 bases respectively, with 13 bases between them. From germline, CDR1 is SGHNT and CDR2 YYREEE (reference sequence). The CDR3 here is CASSLGQARGQFF. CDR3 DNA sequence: TGTGCCAGCAGCTTGGGACAGGCGAGAGGGCAGTTCTTC.

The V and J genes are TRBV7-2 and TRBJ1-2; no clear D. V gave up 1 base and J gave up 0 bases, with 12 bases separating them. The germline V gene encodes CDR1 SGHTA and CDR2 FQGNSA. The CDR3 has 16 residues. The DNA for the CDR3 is TGTGCCAGCAGCTTAGAAGGAACAGCAGCTAACTATGGCTACACCTTC. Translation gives CASSLEGTAANYGYTF.

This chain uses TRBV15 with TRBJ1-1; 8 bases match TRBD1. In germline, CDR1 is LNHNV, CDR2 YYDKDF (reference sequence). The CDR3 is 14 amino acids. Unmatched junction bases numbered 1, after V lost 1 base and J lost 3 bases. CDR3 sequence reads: CATSRAGGHTEAFF. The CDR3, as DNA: TGTGCCACCAGCAGAGCAGGGGGCCACACTGAAGCTTTCTTT.

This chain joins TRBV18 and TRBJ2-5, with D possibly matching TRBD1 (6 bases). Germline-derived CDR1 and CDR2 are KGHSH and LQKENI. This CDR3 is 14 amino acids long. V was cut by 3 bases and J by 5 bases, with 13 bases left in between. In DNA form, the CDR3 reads TGTGCCAGCTCACCTTCCACAGGGAAGGAGACCCAGTACTTC. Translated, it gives CASSPSTGKETQYF.

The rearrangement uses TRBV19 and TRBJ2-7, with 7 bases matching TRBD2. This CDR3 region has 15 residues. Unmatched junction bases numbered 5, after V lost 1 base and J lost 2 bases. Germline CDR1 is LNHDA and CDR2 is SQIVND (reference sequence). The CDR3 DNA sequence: TGTGCCAGTAGTATAGCCGCTAGCGGAACCTACGAGCAGTACTTC. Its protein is CASSIAASGTYEQYF.

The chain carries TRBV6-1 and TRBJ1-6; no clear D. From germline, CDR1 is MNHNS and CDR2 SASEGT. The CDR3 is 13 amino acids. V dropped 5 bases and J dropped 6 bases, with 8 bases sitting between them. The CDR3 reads CASSPRVNSPLHF. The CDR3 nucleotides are TGTGCCAGCAGTCCACGGGTTAATTCACCCCTCCACTTT.

The CDR3 sequence is CASSPTTYEQYF. The CDR3 coding sequence is TGTGCCAGCTCACCAACAACCTACGAGCAGTACTTC. The rearrangement uses TRBV18 and TRBJ2-7, with unresolved D. The germline V and J ends were trimmed by 2 bases and 2 bases, with 4 bases remaining between them. In germline, CDR1 is KGHSH, CDR2 LQKENI. The CDR3 extends over 12 amino acids.

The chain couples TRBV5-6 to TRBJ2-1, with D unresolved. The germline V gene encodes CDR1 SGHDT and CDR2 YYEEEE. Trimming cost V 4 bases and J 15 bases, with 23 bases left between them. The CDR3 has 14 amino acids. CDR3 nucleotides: TGTGCCAGCAGCACACCCCGCAGGTCTTCAAAGCCGTTCTTC. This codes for CASSTPRRSSKPFF.

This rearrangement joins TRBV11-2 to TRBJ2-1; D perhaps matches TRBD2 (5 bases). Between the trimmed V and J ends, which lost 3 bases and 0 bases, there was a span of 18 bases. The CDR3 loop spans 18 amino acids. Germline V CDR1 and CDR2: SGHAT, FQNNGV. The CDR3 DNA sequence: TGTGCCAGCAGCTTCCCTATTGAGCGGAAAAGCTCCTACAATGAGCAGTTCTTC. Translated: CASSFPIERKSSYNEQFF.

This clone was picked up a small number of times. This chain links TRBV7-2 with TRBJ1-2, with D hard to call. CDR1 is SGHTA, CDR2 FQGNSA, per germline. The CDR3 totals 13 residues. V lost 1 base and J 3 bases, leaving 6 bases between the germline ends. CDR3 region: CASSLGLDYGYTF. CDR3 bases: TGTGCCAGCAGCTTAGGGTTAGACTATGGCTACACCTTC.